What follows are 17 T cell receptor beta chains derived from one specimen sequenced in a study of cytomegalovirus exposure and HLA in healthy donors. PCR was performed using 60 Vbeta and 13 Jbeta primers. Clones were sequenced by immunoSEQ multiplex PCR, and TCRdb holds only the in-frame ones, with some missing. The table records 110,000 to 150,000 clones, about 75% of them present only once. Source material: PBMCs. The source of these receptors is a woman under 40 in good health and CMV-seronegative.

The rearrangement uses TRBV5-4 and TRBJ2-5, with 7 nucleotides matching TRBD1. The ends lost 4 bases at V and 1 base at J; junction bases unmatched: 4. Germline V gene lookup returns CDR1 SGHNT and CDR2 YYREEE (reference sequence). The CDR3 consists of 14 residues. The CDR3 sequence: CASSVGTAQETQYF. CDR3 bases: TGTGCCAGCAGCGTGGGGACAGCCCAAGAGACCCAGTACTTC.

CDR3 nucleotides: TGTGCCAGCAGTGACAGACAGGGGTTGGGGAACACTGAAGCTTTCTTT. Its protein product is CASSDRQGLGNTEAFF. The chain joins TRBV2 to TRBJ1-1, with 8 bases matching TRBD1. This CDR3 contains 16 residues. CDR1 is SNHLY, CDR2 FYNNEI, per germline. V was clipped by 3 bases and J by 1 base; unmatched bases: 7.

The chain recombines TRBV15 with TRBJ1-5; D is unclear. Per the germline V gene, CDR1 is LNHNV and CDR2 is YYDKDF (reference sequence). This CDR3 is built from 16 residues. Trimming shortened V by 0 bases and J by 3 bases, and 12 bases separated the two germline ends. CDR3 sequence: CATSRDLREVNQPQHF. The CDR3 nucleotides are TGTGCCACCAGCAGAGATCTTCGGGAGGTCAATCAGCCCCAGCATTTT.

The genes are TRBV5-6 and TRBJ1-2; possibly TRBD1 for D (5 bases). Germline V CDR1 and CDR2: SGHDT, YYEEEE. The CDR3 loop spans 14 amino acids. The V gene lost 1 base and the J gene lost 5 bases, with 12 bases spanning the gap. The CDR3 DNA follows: TGTGCCAGCAGCTTGTCAGGGATTCGGTATGGCTACACCTTC. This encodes CASSLSGIRYGYTF. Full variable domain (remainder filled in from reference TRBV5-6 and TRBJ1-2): DAGVTQSPTHLIKTRGQQVTLRCSPKSGHDTVSWYQQALGQGPQFIFQYYEEEERQRGNFPDRFSGHQFPNYSSELNVNALLLGDSALYLCASSLSGIRYGYTFGSGTRLTVV.

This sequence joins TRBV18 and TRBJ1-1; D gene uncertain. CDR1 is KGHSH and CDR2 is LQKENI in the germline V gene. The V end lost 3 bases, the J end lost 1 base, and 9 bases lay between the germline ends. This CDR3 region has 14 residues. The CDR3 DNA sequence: TGTGCCAGCTCACCGACCCTAGGGAACACTGAAGCTTTCTTT. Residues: CASSPTLGNTEAFF.

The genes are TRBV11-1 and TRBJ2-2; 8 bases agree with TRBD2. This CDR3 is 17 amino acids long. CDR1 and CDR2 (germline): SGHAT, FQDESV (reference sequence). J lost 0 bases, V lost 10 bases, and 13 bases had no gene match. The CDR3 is CAIGVGGGRSNTGELFF. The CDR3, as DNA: TGTGCCATAGGTGTCGGCGGGGGGCGTTCGAACACCGGGGAGCTGTTTTTT.

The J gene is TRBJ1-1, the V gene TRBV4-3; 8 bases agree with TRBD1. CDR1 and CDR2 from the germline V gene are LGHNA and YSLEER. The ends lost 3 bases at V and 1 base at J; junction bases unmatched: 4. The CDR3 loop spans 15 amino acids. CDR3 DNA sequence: TGCGCCAGCAGCCACAGGACAGGGCAGAACACTGAAGCTTTCTTT. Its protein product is CASSHRTGQNTEAFF.

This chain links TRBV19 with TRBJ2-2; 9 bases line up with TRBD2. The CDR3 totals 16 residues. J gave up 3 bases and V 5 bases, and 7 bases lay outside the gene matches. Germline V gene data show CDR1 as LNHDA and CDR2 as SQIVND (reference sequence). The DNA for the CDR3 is TGTGCCAGTAGTGCGCGGGGGGGCCTATACACCGGGGAGCTGTTTTTT. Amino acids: CASSARGGLYTGELFF.

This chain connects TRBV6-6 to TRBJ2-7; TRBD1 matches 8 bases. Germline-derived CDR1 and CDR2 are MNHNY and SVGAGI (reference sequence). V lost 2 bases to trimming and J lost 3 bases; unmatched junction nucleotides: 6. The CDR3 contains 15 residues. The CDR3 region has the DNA TGTGCCAGCAGTTACGGCCAGGGGGCTGACTACGAGCAGTACTTC. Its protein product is CASSYGQGADYEQYF.

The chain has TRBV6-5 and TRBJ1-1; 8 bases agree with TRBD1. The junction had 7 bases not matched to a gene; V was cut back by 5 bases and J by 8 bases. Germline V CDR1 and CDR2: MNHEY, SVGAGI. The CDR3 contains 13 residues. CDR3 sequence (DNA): TGTGCCAGCAGTGGATCTTCAGGGGGCGAAGCTTTCTTT. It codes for CASSGSSGGEAFF.

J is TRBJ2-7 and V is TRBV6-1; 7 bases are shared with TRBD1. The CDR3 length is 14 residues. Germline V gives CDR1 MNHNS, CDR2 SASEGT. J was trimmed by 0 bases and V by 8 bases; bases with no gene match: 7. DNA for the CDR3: TGTGCCAGCCTTGACAGGGCCAGCTCCTACGAGCAGTACTTC. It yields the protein CASLDRASSYEQYF.

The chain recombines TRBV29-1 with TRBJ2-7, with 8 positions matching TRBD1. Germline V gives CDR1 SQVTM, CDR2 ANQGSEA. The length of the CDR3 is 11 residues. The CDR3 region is CSEEDRAHLYF. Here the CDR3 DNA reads TGCAGTGAAGAGGACAGGGCCCACCTGTACTTC.

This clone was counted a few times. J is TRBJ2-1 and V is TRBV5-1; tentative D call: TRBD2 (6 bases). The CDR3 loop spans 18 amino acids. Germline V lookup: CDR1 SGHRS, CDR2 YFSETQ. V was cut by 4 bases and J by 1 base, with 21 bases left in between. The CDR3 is CASSRMTSSVVSYNEQFF. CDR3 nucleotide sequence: TGCGCCAGCAGCCGAATGACTTCTAGCGTAGTATCCTACAATGAGCAGTTCTTC.

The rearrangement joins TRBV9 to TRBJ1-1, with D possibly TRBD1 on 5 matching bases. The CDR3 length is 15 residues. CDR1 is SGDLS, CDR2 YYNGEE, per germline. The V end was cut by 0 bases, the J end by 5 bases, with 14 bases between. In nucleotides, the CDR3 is TGTGCCAGCAGCGTAGGTTGGGGCATAGGAACTGAAGCTTTCTTT. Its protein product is CASSVGWGIGTEAFF.

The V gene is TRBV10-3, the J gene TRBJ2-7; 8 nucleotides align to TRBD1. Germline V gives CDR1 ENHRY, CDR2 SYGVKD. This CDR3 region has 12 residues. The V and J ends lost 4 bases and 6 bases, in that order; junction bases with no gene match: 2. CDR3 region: CAISGDRGEQYF. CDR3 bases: TGTGCCATCAGTGGTGACAGGGGCGAGCAGTACTTC.

The CDR3 here is CSVEKGGGKLFF. CDR3 DNA sequence: TGCAGCGTTGAAAAAGGAGGAGGAAAACTGTTTTTT. V and J are TRBV29-1 and TRBJ1-4; no clear D. V lost 2 bases and J lost 10, with 11 bases in between. The CDR3 consists of 12 residues. CDR1 and CDR2 from the germline V gene are SQVTM and ANQGSEA.

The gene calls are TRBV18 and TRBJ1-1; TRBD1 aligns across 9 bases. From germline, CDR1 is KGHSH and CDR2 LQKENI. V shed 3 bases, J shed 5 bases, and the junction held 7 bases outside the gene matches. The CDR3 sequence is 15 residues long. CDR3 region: CASSPTQDRGTEAFF. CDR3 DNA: TGTGCCAGCTCACCGACTCAGGACAGGGGTACTGAAGCTTTCTTT.